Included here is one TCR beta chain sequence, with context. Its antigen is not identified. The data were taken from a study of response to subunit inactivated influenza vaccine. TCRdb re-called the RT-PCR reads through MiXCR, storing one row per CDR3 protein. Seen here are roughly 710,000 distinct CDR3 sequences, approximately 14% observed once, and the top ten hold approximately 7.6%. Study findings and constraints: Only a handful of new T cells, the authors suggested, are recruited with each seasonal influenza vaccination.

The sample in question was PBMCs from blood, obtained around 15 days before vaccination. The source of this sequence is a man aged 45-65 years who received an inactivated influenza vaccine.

CDR3 sequence reads: CASSVDGSRTDTQYF. In DNA, the CDR3 is TGTGCCAGCAGCGTAGATGGGAGTCGCACAGATACGCAGTATTTT. This rearrangement joins TRBV9 to TRBJ2-3, with D possibly being TRBD2 (5 bases). Between the trimmed V and J ends, which lost 0 bases and 1 base, there was a span of 9 bases. Germline lookup yields CDR1 SGDLS and CDR2 YYNGEE. The CDR3 runs to 15 residues.